This T cell receptor (beta chain) was identified during a study of human T cells and chemical hapten exposure. Study background: Largely, small differences in pooled library volume made per-sample TCR yields vary. General study points: TCRs exceeding a frequency of 1 in 1000 stayed unchanged under DPC sensitization.

This CDR3 region has 15 residues. With 4 bases clipped from V and 3 bases from J, the junction kept 8 bases outside the gene matches. CDR1 is MGHRA and CDR2 is YSYEKL in the germline V gene. This clonotype was detected many times. What it binds is not known. Unique molecular identifiers were attached to individual cDNA molecules during library preparation. Original analysis: Approximately 100,000 TCRs per sample was the median, with a range of roughly 20,000 to 700,000. TCRdb recomputed calls from the RACE reads with MiXCR, one row per CDR3 protein. The V and J calls were determined by TCRdb, not by the authors. The sample lists tens of thousands of distinct CDR3 sequences, 5.5% seen once, with roughly 13% in the top ten. Time point noted: healthy volunteer bleed at 6 weeks. From whole blood left unfractionated, total RNA was extracted.

The sequence derives from a human donor in good health. Some clones in this sample may be carry-over from other donors' samples. The sequenced sample consisted of whole blood. The chain links TRBV4-1 to TRBJ2-7; TRBD1 matches at 8 bases. CDR3 sequence reads: CASSLAGTGDYEQYF. Here the CDR3 DNA reads TGCGCCAGCAGCCTAGCCGGGACAGGAGACTACGAGCAGTACTTC.